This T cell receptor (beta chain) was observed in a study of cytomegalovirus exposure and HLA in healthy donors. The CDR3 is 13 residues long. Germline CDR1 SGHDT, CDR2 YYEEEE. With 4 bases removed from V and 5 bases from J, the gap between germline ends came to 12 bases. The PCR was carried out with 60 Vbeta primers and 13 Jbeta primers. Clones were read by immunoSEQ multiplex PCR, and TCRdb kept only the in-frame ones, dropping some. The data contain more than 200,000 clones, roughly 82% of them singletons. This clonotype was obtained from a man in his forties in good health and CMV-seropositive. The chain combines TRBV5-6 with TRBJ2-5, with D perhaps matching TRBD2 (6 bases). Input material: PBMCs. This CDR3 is CASSPGGRETQYF. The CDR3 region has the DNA TGTGCCAGCAGCCCTGGAGGGCGGGAGACCCAGTACTTC. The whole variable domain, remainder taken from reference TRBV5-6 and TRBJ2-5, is DAGVTQSPTHLIKTRGQQVTLRCSPKSGHDTVSWYQQALGQGPQFIFQYYEEEERQRGNFPDRFSGHQFPNYSSELNVNALLLGDSALYLCASSPGGRETQYFGPGTRLLVL.